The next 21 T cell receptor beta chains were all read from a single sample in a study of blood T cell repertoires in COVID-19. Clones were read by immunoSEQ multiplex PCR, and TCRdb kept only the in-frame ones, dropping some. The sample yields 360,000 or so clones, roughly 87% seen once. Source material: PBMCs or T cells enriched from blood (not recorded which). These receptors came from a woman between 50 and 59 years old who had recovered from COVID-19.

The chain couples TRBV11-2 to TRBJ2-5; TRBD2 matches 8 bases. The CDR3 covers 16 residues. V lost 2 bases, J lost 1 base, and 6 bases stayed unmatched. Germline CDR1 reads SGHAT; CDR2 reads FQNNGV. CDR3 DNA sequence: TGTGCCAGCAGCTTATTAGCGGGGCCGACCCAAGAGACCCAGTACTTC. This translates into CASSLLAGPTQETQYF.

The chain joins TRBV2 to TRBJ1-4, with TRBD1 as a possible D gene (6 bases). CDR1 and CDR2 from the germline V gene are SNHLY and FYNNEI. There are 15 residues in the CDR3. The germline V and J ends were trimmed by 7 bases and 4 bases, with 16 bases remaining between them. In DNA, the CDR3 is TGTGCCAGCAACGCGCGGACAGCCAATAATGAAAAACTGTTTTTT. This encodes CASNARTANNEKLFF. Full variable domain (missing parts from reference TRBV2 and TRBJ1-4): EPEVTQTPSHQVTQMGQEVILRCVPISNHLYFYWYRQILGQKVEFLVSFYNNEISEKSEIFDDQFSVERPDGSNFTLKIRSTKLEDSAMYFCASNARTANNEKLFFGSGTQLSVL.

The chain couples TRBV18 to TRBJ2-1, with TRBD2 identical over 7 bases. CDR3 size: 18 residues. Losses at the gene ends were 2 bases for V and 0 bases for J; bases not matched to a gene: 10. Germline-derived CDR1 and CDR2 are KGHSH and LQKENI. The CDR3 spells CASSPVRPSGFSYNEQFF. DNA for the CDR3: TGTGCCAGCTCACCAGTTAGGCCTAGCGGTTTCTCCTACAATGAGCAGTTCTTC.

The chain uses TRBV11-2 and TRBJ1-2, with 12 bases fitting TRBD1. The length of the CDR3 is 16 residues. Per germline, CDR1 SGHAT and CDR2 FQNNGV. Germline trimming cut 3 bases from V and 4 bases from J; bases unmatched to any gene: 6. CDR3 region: CASSLTGTGGFYGYTF. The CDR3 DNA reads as TGTGCCAGCAGCTTGACCGGGACAGGGGGCTTCTATGGCTACACCTTC.

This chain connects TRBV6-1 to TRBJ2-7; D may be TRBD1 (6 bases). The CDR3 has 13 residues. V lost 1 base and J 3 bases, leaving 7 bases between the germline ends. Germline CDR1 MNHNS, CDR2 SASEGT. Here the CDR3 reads CASSEVRGYEQYF. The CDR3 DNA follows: TGTGCCAGCAGTGAAGTCAGGGGCTACGAGCAGTACTTC.

The CDR3 DNA reads as TGTGCCAGTAGTATAGATCGTTTGGGTAGGGGGAATGAGCAGTTCTTC. Its protein is CASSIDRLGRGNEQFF. This chain joins TRBV19 and TRBJ2-1; tentatively, D is TRBD1 (6 bases). Germline loops: CDR1 LNHDA, CDR2 SQIVND (reference sequence). Trimming shortened V by 0 bases and J by 7 bases, and 16 bases separated the two germline ends. The CDR3 covers 16 residues. Filled out from reference TRBV19 and TRBJ2-1, the complete variable domain reads DGGITQSPKYLFRKEGQNVTLSCEQNLNHDAMYWYRQDPGQGLRLIYYSQIVNDFQKGDIAEGYSVSREKKESFPLTVTSAQKNPTAFYLCASSIDRLGRGNEQFFGPGTRLTVL.

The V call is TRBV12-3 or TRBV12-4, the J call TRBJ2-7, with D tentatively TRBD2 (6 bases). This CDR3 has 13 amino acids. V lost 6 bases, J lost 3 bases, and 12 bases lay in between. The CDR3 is CASSSQGGYEQYF. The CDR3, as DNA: TGTGCCAGCAGCTCGCAGGGAGGCTACGAGCAGTACTTC.

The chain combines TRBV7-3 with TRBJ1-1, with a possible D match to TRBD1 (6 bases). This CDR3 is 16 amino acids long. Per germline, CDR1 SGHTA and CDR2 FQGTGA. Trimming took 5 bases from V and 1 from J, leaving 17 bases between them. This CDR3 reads CASSKQGRFGNTEAFF. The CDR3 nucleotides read TGTGCCAGCAGCAAACAGGGTAGGTTCGGGAACACTGAAGCTTTCTTT.

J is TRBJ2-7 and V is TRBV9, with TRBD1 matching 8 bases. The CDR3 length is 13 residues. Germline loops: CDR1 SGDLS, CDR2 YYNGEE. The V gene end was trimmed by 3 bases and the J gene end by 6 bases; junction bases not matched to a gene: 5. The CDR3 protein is CASSAAGGAEQYF. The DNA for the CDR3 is TGTGCCAGCAGCGCTGCAGGGGGCGCCGAGCAGTACTTC.

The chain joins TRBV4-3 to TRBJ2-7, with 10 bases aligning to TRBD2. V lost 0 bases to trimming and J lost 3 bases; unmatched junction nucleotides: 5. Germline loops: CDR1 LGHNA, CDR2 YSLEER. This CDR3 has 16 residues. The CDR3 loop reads CASSQDISGGFYEQYF. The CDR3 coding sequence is TGCGCCAGCAGCCAAGATATTAGCGGGGGGTTCTACGAGCAGTACTTC.

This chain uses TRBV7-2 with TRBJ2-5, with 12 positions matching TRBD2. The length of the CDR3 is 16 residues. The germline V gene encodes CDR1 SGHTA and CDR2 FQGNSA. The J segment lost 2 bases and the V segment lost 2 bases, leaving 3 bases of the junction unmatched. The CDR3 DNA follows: TGTGCCAGCAGCTTATCGACTAGCGGGGGACAAGAGACCCAGTACTTC. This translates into CASSLSTSGGQETQYF.

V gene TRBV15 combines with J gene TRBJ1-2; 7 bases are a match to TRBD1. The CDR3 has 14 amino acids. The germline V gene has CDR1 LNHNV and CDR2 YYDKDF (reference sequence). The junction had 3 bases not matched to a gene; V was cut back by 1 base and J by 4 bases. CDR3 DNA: TGTGCCACCAGCAGAGGGGACAGCCCCTATGGCTACACCTTC. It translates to CATSRGDSPYGYTF.

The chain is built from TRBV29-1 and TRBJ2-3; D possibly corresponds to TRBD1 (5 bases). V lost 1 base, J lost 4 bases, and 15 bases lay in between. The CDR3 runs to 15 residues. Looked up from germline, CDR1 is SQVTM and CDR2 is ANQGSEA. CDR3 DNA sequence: TGCAGCGTTGAAGCCAGCCAGGGCGCCTCAGATACGCAGTATTTT. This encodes CSVEASQGASDTQYF.

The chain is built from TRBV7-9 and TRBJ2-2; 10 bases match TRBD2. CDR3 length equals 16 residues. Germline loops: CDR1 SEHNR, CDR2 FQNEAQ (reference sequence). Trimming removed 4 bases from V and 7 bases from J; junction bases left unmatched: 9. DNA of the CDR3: TGTGCCAGCAGCTCGTTAGCGGGAGGTGGGATCGGGGAGCTGTTTTTT. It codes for CASSSLAGGGIGELFF.

The DNA of the CDR3 is TGTGCCAGCAGTCACATGACAGAGAGGGAGACCCAGTACTTC. Translation gives CASSHMTERETQYF. The chain combines TRBV6-5 with TRBJ2-5; possibly TRBD1 for D (5 bases). V was trimmed by 5 bases and J by 5 bases, leaving 15 bases between them. From germline, CDR1 is MNHEY and CDR2 SVGAGI. This CDR3 has 14 amino acids.

This CDR3 reads CASSLGELSNQPQHF. The CDR3 DNA reads TGTGCCAGCAGTTTGGGAGAGCTTAGCAATCAGCCCCAGCATTTT. This chain uses TRBV28 with TRBJ1-5; no reliable D call. The CDR3 has 15 amino acids. From germline, CDR1 is MDHEN and CDR2 SYDVKM. Trimming removed 3 bases at V and 0 bases at J, with 9 bases between.

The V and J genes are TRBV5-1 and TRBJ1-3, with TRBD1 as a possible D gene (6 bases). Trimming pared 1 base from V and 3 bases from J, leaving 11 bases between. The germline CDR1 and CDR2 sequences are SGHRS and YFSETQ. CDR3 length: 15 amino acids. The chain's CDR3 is CASSLQGNIGNTIYF. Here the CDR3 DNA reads TGCGCCAGCAGCTTGCAGGGGAACATTGGAAACACCATATATTTT.

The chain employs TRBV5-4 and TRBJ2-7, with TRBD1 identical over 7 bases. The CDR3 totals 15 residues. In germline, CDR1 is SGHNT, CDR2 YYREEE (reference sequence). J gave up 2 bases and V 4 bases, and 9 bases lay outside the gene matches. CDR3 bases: TGTGCCAGCAGCAATGGACAGGATAGAGCCTACGAGCAGTACTTC. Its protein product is CASSNGQDRAYEQYF.

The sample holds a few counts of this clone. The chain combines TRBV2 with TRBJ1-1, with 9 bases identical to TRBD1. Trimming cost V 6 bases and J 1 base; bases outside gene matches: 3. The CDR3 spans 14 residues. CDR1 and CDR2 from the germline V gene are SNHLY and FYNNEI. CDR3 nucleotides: TGTGCCAGCAGCGGACAGGGGACGAACACTGAAGCTTTCTTT. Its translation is CASSGQGTNTEAFF.

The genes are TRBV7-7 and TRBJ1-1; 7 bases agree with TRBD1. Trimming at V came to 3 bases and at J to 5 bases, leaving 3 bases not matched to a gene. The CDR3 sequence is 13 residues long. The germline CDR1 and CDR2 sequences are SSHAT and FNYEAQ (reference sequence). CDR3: CASSLSGGTEAFF. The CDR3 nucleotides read TGTGCCAGCAGCTTGTCAGGGGGTACTGAAGCTTTCTTT.

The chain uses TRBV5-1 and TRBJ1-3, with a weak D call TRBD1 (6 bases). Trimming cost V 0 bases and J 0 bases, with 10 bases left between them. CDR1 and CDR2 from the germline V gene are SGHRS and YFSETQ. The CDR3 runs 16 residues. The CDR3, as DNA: TGCGCCAGCAGCTTGGTGGGGGCTGGCTCTGGAAACACCATATATTTT. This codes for CASSLVGAGSGNTIYF.